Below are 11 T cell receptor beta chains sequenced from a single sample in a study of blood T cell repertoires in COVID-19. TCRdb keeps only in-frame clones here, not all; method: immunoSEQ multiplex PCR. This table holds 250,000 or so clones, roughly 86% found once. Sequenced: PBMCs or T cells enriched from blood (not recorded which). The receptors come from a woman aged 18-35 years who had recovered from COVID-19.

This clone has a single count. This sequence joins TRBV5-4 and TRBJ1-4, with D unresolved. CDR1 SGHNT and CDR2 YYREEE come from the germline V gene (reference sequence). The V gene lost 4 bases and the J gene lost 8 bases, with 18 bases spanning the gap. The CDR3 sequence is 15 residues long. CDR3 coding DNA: TGTGCCAGCAGCATCACTACAGCGGAGAGGGAAAAACTGTTTTTT. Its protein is CASSITTAEREKLFF.

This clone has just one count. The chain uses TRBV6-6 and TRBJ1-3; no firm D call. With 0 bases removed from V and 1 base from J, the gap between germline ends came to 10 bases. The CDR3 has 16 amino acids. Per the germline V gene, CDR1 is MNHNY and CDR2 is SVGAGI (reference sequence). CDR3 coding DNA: TGTGCCAGCAGTTACTCCGGGGTTTCTTCTGGAAACACCATATATTTT. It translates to CASSYSGVSSGNTIYF.

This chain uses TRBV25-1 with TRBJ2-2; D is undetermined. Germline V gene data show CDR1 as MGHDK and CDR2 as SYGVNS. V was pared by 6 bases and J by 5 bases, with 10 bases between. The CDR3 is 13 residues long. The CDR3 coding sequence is TGTGCCAGCAGGGCCCTTCCGACCGGGGAGCTGTTTTTT. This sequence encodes CASRALPTGELFF. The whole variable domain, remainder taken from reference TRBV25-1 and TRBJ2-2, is EADIYQTPRYLVIGTGKKITLECSQTMGHDKMYWYQQDPGMELHLIHYSYGVNSTEKGDLSSESTVSRIRTEHFPLTLESARPSHTSQYLCASRALPTGELFFGEGSRLTVL.

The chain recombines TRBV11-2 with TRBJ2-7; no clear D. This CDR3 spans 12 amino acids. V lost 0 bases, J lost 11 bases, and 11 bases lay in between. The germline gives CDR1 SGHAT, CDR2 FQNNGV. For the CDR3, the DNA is TGTGCCAGCAGCTTAGATCCCTATCCAAAGTACTTC. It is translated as CASSLDPYPKYF.

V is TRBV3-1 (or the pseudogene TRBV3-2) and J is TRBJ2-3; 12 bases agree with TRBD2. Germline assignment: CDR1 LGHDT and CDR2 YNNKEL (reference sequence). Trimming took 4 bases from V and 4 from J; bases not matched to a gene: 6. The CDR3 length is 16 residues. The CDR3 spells CASSLFLAGGPDTQYF. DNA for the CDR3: TGTGCCAGCAGCCTCTTCCTAGCGGGGGGGCCAGATACGCAGTATTTT.

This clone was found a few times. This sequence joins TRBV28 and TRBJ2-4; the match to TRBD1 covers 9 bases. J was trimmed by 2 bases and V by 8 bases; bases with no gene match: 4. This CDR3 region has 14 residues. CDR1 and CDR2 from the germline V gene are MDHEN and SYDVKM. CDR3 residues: CASGQGITKNIQYF. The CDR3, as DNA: TGTGCCAGCGGACAGGGGATTACCAAAAACATTCAGTACTTC.

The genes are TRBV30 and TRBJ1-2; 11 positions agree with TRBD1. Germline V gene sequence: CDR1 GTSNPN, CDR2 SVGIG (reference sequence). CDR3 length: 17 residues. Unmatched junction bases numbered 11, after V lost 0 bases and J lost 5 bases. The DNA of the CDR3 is TGTGCCTGGAGTGTGCTTTCCGGGACAGGGGGTGGGTATGGCTACACCTTC. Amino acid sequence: CAWSVLSGTGGGYGYTF.

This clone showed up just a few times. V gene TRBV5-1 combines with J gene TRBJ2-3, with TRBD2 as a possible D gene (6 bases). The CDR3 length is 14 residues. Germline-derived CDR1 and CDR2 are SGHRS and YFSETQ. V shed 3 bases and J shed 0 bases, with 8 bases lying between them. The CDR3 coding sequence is TGCGCCAGCAGCTCCGGGACTAGCACAGATACGCAGTATTTT. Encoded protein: CASSSGTSTDTQYF.

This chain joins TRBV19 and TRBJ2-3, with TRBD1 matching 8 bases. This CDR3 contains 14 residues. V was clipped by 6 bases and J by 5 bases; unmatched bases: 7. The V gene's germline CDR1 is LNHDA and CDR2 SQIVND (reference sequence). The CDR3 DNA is TGTGCCAGTAGGGACAGGGCCTTGAGAGATACGCAGTATTTT. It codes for CASRDRALRDTQYF.

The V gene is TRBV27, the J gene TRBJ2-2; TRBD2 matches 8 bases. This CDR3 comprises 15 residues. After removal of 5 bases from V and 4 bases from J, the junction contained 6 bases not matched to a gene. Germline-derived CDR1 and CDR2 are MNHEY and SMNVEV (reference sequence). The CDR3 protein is CASSPLAGITGELFF. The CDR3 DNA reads TGTGCCAGCAGTCCTCTAGCGGGTATCACCGGGGAGCTGTTTTTT.

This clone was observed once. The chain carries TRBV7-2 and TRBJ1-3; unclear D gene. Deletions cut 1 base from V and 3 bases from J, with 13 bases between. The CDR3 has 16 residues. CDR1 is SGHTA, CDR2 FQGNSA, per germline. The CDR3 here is CASSLGASSYGNTIYF. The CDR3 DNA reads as TGTGCCAGCAGCTTAGGGGCAAGTAGTTATGGAAACACCATATATTTT.